This is a list of T cell receptor beta chains from one sample in a study of blood T cell repertoires in COVID-19. The protocol was immunoSEQ multiplex PCR, while the TCRdb copy is restricted to in-frame clones and leaves out a portion. Of roughly 150,000 clones listed, 81% are singletons. The specimen was PBMCs or T cells enriched from blood (not recorded which). These receptors all stem from a woman aged 40 to 50 with acute COVID-19. Both conserved end residues are part of each CDR3. The D gene is left open where the match is weak. The size of a clone is reported for some rows only, either as once, few or many, or as a class for expanded clones.

clone_size j_call v_call d_call cdr3_nt cdr3_aa
few TRBJ2-7 TRBV19 TRBD2 TGTGCCAGTAGTGTATTGTTAGCGGGCGAGCAGTACTTC CASSVLLAGEQYF
- TRBJ2-5 TRBV4-1 - TGCGCCAGCAGCCAAGTTGGGGCAGGGGTGGGAGAGACCCAGTACTTC CASSQVGAGVGETQYF
- TRBJ2-4 TRBV5-1 TRBD1 TGCGCCAGCAGCTATTCACAGGGGGCTGGAAACATTCAGTACTTC CASSYSQGAGNIQYF
- TRBJ1-1 TRBV5-6 TRBD1 TGTGCCAGCAGTTTCTCACTGGGACAGGGTGGCACTGAAGCTTTCTTT CASSFSLGQGGTEAFF
- TRBJ2-7 TRBV10-3 - TGTGCCATCGGCAGGGACTCCTACGAGCAGTACTTC CAIGRDSYEQYF
- TRBJ1-2 TRBV27 - TGTGCCAGCAGTCCCAGTGCCGCCTATGGCTACACCTTC CASSPSAAYGYTF
few TRBJ2-1 TRBV4-1 TRBD2 TGCGCCAGCAGCCAAGCCAGGGGACTAGTGGGCAATGAGCAGTTCTTC CASSQARGLVGNEQFF
once TRBJ2-5 TRBV5-1 TRBD2 TGCGCCAGCGGACCGAGCGGGAGGTCGGAAGAGACCCAGTACTTC CASGPSGRSEETQYF
- TRBJ1-4 TRBV3-1/TRBV3-2 TRBD1 TGTGCCAGCAGCCAAGATTCGCGACAGGGGATGGGTAATGAAAAACTGTTTTTT CASSQDSRQGMGNEKLFF
- TRBJ2-2 TRBV10-2 TRBD1 TGCGCCAGCAGACAGGGGGCTACGGTCCTGTTTTTT CASRQGATVLFF
few TRBJ2-7 TRBV29-1 - TGCAGCGTTCGGGACAACTCCTACGAGCAGTACTTC CSVRDNSYEQYF
- TRBJ1-1 TRBV30 - TGTGCCTGGAGGGTGGGCATGAACACTGAAGCTTTCTTT CAWRVGMNTEAFF
- TRBJ2-5 TRBV19 - TGTGCCAGTCGGAGGCAGGGGAAAGAGACCCAGTACTTC CASRRQGKETQYF
- TRBJ2-5 TRBV12-5 TRBD2 TGTGCTAGTGGCCTACGGAGCGGGAGGGAGACCCAGTACTTC CASGLRSGRETQYF
few TRBJ1-4 TRBV2 - TGTGCCAGCATTACGACTCTGGGTGAAAAACTGTTTTTT CASITTLGEKLFF